The present TCR beta chain was sequenced within a study of T cell responses to AZD1222 COVID-19 vaccine. Study-wide results and caveats: Unmutated variant regions are reportedly targeted by nearly half of spike-specific TCRs. The sample set comprised mostly white British donors with more females, and clonal diversity was possibly underestimated. It was only five to seven AZD1222 recipients who were seropositive at baseline. The study sampled repertoires only after the peak T cell response.

Concerning this clone itself: Its specificity is unknown.

This CDR3 contains 16 residues. V lost 0 bases, J lost 6 bases, and 14 bases lay in between. In germline, CDR1 is SGHTA, CDR2 FQGNSA. Produced via immunoSEQ multiplex PCR; TCRdb's table is partial and in-frame only. Counted here are about 110,000 clones, 92% occurring once; the ten biggest clones make up approximately 7.9%. The chain employs TRBV7-2 and TRBJ2-2; unclear D gene. The sequencing here drew on peripheral blood, taken 28 days after the second AZD1222 dose. The sequence derives from an adult who received the AZD1222 COVID-19 vaccine. CDR3 nucleotides: TGTGCCAGCAGCTTAGCGCCAGTTCGGGTCGCCGGGGAGCTGTTTTTT. It translates to CASSLAPVRVAGELFF.